This passage covers 17 T cell receptor beta chains from one sample sequenced in a study of cytomegalovirus exposure and HLA in healthy donors. The PCR employed 60 Vbeta primers together with 13 Jbeta primers. Using immunoSEQ multiplex PCR, the repertoire was profiled, and TCRdb retains in-frame clones only, with some absent. This listing includes roughly 31,000 clones. Sequencing was carried out using PBMCs. The receptors were gathered from a man in his thirties or forties in good health and CMV-seronegative.

The rearrangement joins TRBV2 to TRBJ2-5; D remains unclear. CDR1 SNHLY and CDR2 FYNNEI come from the germline V gene. The CDR3 is made up of 13 amino acids. The germline V and J ends were trimmed by 2 bases and 1 base, with 5 bases remaining between them. The CDR3 coding sequence is TGTGCCAGCAGTGAAATCAGCCAAGAGACCCAGTACTTC. This translates into CASSEISQETQYF. Full variable domain (missing parts from reference TRBV2 and TRBJ2-5): EPEVTQTPSHQVTQMGQEVILRCVPISNHLYFYWYRQILGQKVEFLVSFYNNEISEKSEIFDDQFSVERPDGSNFTLKIRSTKLEDSAMYFCASSEISQETQYFGPGTRLLVL.

The V gene is TRBV19, the J gene TRBJ1-1, with TRBD1 as a possible D gene (6 bases). Trimming left V 3 bases short and J 10 bases short, with 18 bases between. This CDR3 is 14 amino acids long. The germline V gene encodes CDR1 LNHDA and CDR2 SQIVND (reference sequence). The CDR3 loop is CASSIEYRVWGAFF. As DNA, the CDR3 is TGTGCCAGTAGTATTGAGTACAGGGTATGGGGAGCTTTCTTT. The full variable domain, rest sourced from reference TRBV19 and TRBJ1-1, is DGGITQSPKYLFRKEGQNVTLSCEQNLNHDAMYWYRQDPGQGLRLIYYSQIVNDFQKGDIAEGYSVSREKKESFPLTVTSAQKNPTAFYLCASSIEYRVWGAFFGQGTRLTVV.

The chain is built from TRBV15 and TRBJ2-2; 8 bases map to TRBD2. V gave up 4 bases and J gave up 4 bases; unmatched junction bases: 5. The CDR3 is 15 residues long. Germline CDR1 reads LNHNV; CDR2 reads YYDKDF (reference sequence). CDR3 sequence: CATSTGGATTGELFF. DNA of the CDR3: TGTGCCACCAGCACCGGGGGGGCCACCACCGGGGAGCTGTTTTTT. The full variable domain, in which reference TRBV15 and TRBJ2-2 provide the parts outside the CDR3, is DAMVIQNPRYQVTQFGKPVTLSCSQTLNHNVMYWYQQKSSQAPKLLFHYYDKDFNNEADTPDNFQSRRPNTSFCFLDIRSPGLGDTAMYLCATSTGGATTGELFFGEGSRLTVL.

The J gene is TRBJ2-7, the V gene TRBV9; 7 bases align to TRBD2. V trimming: 4 bases; J trimming: 5 bases; junction bases outside the gene matches: 12. Germline V lookup: CDR1 SGDLS, CDR2 YYNGEE. The CDR3 is 15 amino acids. CDR3 DNA: TGTGCCAGCAGCCCCGGGGGGTACGGGATCGACGAGCAGTACTTC. Its protein product is CASSPGGYGIDEQYF.

The chain couples TRBV6-5 to TRBJ1-1; D not certain. There are 13 residues in the CDR3. CDR1 and CDR2 (germline): MNHEY, SVGAGI. Trimming removed 8 bases from V and 4 bases from J, with 14 bases in between. CDR3 sequence (DNA): TGTGCCAGCCGGCGGGAGTGGGCCACTGAAGCTTTCTTT. Encoded protein: CASRREWATEAFF.

The chain is built from TRBV6-6 and TRBJ2-2; a weak D match, TRBD1 (6 bases). The V gene's germline CDR1 is MNHNY and CDR2 SVGAGI (reference sequence). The V end was cut by 5 bases, the J end by 0 bases, with 10 bases between. This CDR3 spans 15 amino acids. CDR3 nucleotide sequence: TGTGCCAGCAGTCCGGGACATTCGAACACCGGGGAGCTGTTTTTT. The encoded protein is CASSPGHSNTGELFF.

This rearrangement joins TRBV2 to TRBJ1-2, with 10 positions matching TRBD1. From germline, CDR1 is SNHLY and CDR2 FYNNEI. V was pared by 6 bases and J by 8 bases, with 9 bases of the junction left unmatched. The CDR3 runs 14 residues. CDR3 sequence (DNA): TGTGCCAGCAGGAGGGGGACAGGGGTGGGAGGCTACACCTTC. This codes for CASRRGTGVGGYTF.

The chain joins TRBV28 to TRBJ1-4, with a weak D call TRBD1 (6 bases). V was shortened by 4 bases and J by 8 bases, with 8 bases between the two germline ends. Germline V gene sequence: CDR1 MDHEN, CDR2 SYDVKM. The CDR3 runs 12 residues. The CDR3 here is CASSSDREKLFF. DNA for the CDR3: TGTGCCAGCAGTTCTGACAGGGAAAAACTGTTTTTT.

The chain links TRBV7-2 to TRBJ1-2; 8 bases are a match to TRBD1. The CDR3 sequence is 13 residues long. Per the germline V gene, CDR1 is SGHTA and CDR2 is FQGNSA. Losses at the gene ends were 5 bases for V and 5 bases for J; bases not matched to a gene: 4. Here the CDR3 reads CASSLGQGYGYTF. The CDR3 DNA is TGTGCCAGCAGCCTAGGACAGGGATATGGCTACACCTTC.

The rearrangement joins TRBV30 to TRBJ2-7, with D perhaps matching TRBD1 (6 bases). The CDR3 length is 16 residues. CDR1 and CDR2 from the germline V gene are GTSNPN and SVGIG (reference sequence). Trimming took 4 bases from V and 2 from J, leaving 21 bases between them. The CDR3 protein is CAWTKRAGAGAYEQYF. CDR3 nucleotides: TGTGCCTGGACCAAGAGGGCAGGGGCTGGGGCCTACGAGCAGTACTTC.

This chain links TRBV28 with TRBJ1-2, with 12 bases matching TRBD1. Germline V gene data show CDR1 as MDHEN and CDR2 as SYDVKM. The CDR3 is made up of 14 amino acids. The trim removed 8 bases at V and 4 bases at J, leaving 5 bases unmatched. DNA of the CDR3: TGTGCCAGCGGTGGGACAGGGGGCCGCTATGGCTACACCTTC. It codes for CASGGTGGRYGYTF.

The gene calls are TRBV4-1 and TRBJ1-1; perhaps TRBD1 as D (6 bases). The germline V and J ends were trimmed by 0 bases and 7 bases, with 12 bases remaining between them. The CDR3 sequence is 14 residues long. Per germline, CDR1 MGHRA and CDR2 YSYEKL. The CDR3 DNA reads as TGCGCCAGCAGCCAAGATGGACAGCCCCTTGAAGCTTTCTTT. Translation: CASSQDGQPLEAFF.

V and J are TRBV15 and TRBJ2-3; 7 positions agree with TRBD1. J lost 6 bases, V lost 1 base, and 7 bases had no gene match. Germline CDR1 and CDR2: LNHNV and YYDKDF (reference sequence). This CDR3 region has 15 residues. CDR3 bases: TGTGCCACCAGCAGAGGCTCCGAGGGGGCGGATACGCAGTATTTT. Translated, it gives CATSRGSEGADTQYF.

The rearrangement joins TRBV11-2 to TRBJ1-1, with D unclear. The CDR3 loop spans 16 amino acids. The V end was cut by 1 base, the J end by 0 bases, with 12 bases between. The germline gives CDR1 SGHAT, CDR2 FQNNGV. CDR3 protein: CASSLVSAGLNTEAFF. The CDR3 coding sequence is TGTGCCAGCAGCTTAGTCTCCGCCGGGTTGAACACTGAAGCTTTCTTT.

The rearrangement links TRBV19 to TRBJ1-1; 9 bases fit TRBD1. The CDR3 has 13 amino acids. Germline-derived CDR1 and CDR2 are LNHDA and SQIVND (reference sequence). Unmatched junction bases numbered 2, after V lost 8 bases and J lost 1 base. The CDR3 DNA follows: TGTGCCAGTTCGGGACAGGGGAACACTGAAGCTTTCTTT. Its translation is CASSGQGNTEAFF.

The gene calls are TRBV5-4 and TRBJ1-4, with a possible D match to TRBD1 (5 bases). Trimming cost V 3 bases and J 0 bases, with 12 bases left between them. Germline V lookup: CDR1 SGHNT, CDR2 YYREEE (reference sequence). The CDR3 totals 16 residues. CDR3 protein: CASSWGGGATNEKLFF. In DNA form, the CDR3 reads TGTGCCAGCAGCTGGGGTGGGGGGGCAACTAATGAAAAACTGTTTTTT.

J is TRBJ1-4 and V is TRBV4-3; 10 nucleotides align to TRBD1. Trimming took 0 bases from V and 7 from J; bases not matched to a gene: 5. The CDR3 runs 16 residues. Germline V gene sequence: CDR1 LGHNA, CDR2 YSLEER. CDR3 sequence reads: CASSQDRTGGGEKLFF. The CDR3 bases are TGCGCCAGCAGCCAAGACCGGACAGGGGGGGGTGAAAAACTGTTTTTT.